These T cell receptor beta chains were read from a single sample in a study of regulatory T cells in long-lasting Graves disease. TCRdb itself ran the multiplex PCR reads through MiXCR, one entry per CDR3 protein. The data contain under 300,000 distinct CDR3 sequences, roughly 18% of them seen just once; the ten biggest clones take up approximately 14%. The sample was also linked to a second study, of T cells in Graves' hyperthyroidism and ophthalmopathy.

The source material was peripheral blood mononuclear cells (PBMCs), sampled at new diagnosis, from a patient treated with antithyroid drugs. The receptor set was obtained from a woman in her 30s with Graves disease. Both conserved end residues are trimmed from each CDR3. Each record gives: J gene, V gene, CDR3 protein.

TRBJ2-7 TRBV29-1 SAWGLGALEQY
TRBJ2-6 TRBV7-6 ASSGQSSGANVLT
TRBJ2-5 TRBV7-9 ASSLQGWAETQY
TRBJ2-1 TRBV6-1 ASRLDRYNEQF
TRBJ2-1 TRBV24-1 ATSTAATGRDEQF
TRBJ1-4 TRBV18 ASSRGPGNEKPF
TRBJ1-3 TRBV6-2/TRBV6-3 ASSYRAPGDSGNTIY
TRBJ1-1 TRBV3-1 ASSQDSRNTEAF
TRBJ1-6 TRBV28 ASRSDRALH
TRBJ1-2 TRBV7-9 ASSLVAGGGYT
TRBJ1-2 TRBV19 ASSIAPRADGYT
TRBJ2-7 TRBV12-3/TRBV12-4 ASSLQGGPPFYEQY
TRBJ1-2 TRBV9 ASSVALDSGYGYT
TRBJ1-1 TRBV19 ASSIGSRRGRNTEAF
TRBJ2-3 TRBV3-1 ASSLGWSTDTQY
TRBJ2-1 TRBV11-1 ATGGTGSQF
NA TRBV7-2 ASSSPGREETQF
TRBJ2-3 TRBV11-2 ASSFTAGTDTQY
TRBJ2-7 TRBV27 ASSLGAGTYGQY
TRBJ2-7 TRBV20-1 SVRTVSYEQY
TRBJ2-5 TRBV18 ASSPGQVEETQY
TRBJ1-2 TRBV6-1 ASSDEASYGYT
TRBJ1-5 TRBV7-7 ASSLLCDRSDQPQH
TRBJ2-6 TRBV25-1 ASSVSYPGANVLT
TRBJ2-1 TRBV12-3/TRBV12-4 ASSWDEQF
TRBJ2-1 TRBV5-1 ASSFDSEGEQF
TRBJ1-1 TRBV7-9 ASSLVPLVGTEAF
TRBJ2-7 TRBV15 ATSRDPRGQGLQY
TRBJ1-5 TRBV7-8 ASSGQPGNQPQH
TRBJ2-2 TRBV20-1 TPSWGTGELF
TRBJ1-1 TRBV7-8 ASSLGTGANTEAF
TRBJ2-3 TRBV3-1 ASSQAWETDTQY
TRBJ1-1 TRBV7-8 ASSSYWGAAF
TRBJ2-3 TRBV3-1 ATAAATGADTQY
TRBJ1-2 TRBV3-1 ASSQGTGMSYT
TRBJ1-2 TRBV27 ASSLSAGYYGYT
TRBJ1-1 TRBV11-2 ASRDTGSNTEAF
TRBJ2-2 TRBV6-2/TRBV6-3 ASRLTSGTGELF
TRBJ1-2 TRBV11-1 ASSSRDRGPGYT
TRBJ1-1 TRBV6-1 ATRLDDGGSAF
TRBJ1-5 TRBV3-1 ASSQGSGAGQPQH
TRBJ2-2 TRBV4-1 ASRLGPTNTGELF
TRBJ1-2 TRBV27 ASSLTGQTTYGYT
TRBJ2-1 TRBV6-5 ASSYLVSGGVREQF
TRBJ1-2 TRBV7-9 ASSSQGGLYGYT
TRBJ1-4 TRBV18 ASSPAIGTSDKLF
TRBJ2-5 TRBV3-1 ASTNRLAGEQETQY
TRBJ2-5 TRBV5-1 ASSRAGEGTQY
TRBJ1-1 TRBV12-3/TRBV12-4 ASIRPGTGDTEAF
TRBJ2-1 TRBV7-2 ASSRPGGYNEQF
TRBJ1-1 TRBV20-1 SATAGTGVARNTEAF
TRBJ2-3 TRBV5-4 ASIDTSGDTQY
TRBJ2-7 TRBV20-1 SARTGGSDYEQY
TRBJ1-2 TRBV6-1 ASSRGTYGYT
TRBJ1-1 TRBV28 ASSFLSGGPTEAF
TRBJ2-5 TRBV19 ASSIKRGVETQY